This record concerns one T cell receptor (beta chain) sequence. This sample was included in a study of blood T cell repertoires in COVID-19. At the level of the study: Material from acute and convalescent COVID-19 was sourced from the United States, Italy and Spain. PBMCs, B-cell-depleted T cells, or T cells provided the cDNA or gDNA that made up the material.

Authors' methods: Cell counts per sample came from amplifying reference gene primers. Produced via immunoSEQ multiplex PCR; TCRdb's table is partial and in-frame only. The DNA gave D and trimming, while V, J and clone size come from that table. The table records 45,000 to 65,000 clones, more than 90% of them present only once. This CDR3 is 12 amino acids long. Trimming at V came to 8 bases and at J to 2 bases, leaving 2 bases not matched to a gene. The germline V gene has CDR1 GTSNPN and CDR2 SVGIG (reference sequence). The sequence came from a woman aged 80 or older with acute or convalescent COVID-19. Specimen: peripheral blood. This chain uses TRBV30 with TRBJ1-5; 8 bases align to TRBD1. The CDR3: CALGQGNQPQHF. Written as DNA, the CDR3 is TGTGCCCTGGGACAGGGCAATCAGCCCCAGCATTTT. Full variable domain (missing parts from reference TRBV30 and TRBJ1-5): SQTIHQWPATLVQPVGSPLSLECTVEGTSNPNLYWYRQAAGRGLQLLFYSVGIGQISSEVPQNLSASRPQDRQFILSSKKLLLSDSGFYLCALGQGNQPQHFGDGTRLSIL.